This TCR beta chain derives from a study of T cell repertoires in cytomegalovirus infection. About the study: Recently described HLA-C-restricted plus well-studied HLA-B-restricted CMV epitopes were used.

This clonotype was seen more than once but under ten times. Its target is not known. Germline CDR1 is SEHNR and CDR2 is FQNEAQ (reference sequence). This CDR3 has 15 amino acids. The V gene lost 3 bases and the J gene lost 4 bases, with 15 bases spanning the gap. MiXCR was run by TCRdb on the reads, yielding one entry per CDR3 protein. This table has nearly 700,000 distinct CDR3 sequences, roughly a third appearing once. This receptor was identified in a human donor in good health (CMV status not recorded). Some clones in this sample may be carry-over from other donors' samples. J is TRBJ2-5 and V is TRBV7-9; D unclear. This material consisted of cultured PBMCs, taken from culture after CMV antigen stimulation. The CDR3 nucleotides read TGTGCCAGCAGCTTCAGGTCCCATTTGGGAGAGACCCAGTACTTC. This codes for CASSFRSHLGETQYF.